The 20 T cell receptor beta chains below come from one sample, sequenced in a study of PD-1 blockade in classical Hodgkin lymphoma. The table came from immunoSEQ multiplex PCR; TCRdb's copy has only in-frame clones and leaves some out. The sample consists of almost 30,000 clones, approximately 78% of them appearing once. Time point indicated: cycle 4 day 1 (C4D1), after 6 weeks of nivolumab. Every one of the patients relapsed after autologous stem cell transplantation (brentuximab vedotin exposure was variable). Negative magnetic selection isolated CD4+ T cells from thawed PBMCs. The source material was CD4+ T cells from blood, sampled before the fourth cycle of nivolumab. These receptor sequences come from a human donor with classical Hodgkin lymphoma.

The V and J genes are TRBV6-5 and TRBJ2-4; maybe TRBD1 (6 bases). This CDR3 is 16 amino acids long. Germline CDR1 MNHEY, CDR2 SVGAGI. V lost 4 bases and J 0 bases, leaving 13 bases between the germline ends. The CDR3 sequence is CASSSGQTLAKNIQYF. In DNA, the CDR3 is TGTGCCAGCAGTTCGGGACAAACGCTAGCCAAAAACATTCAGTACTTC.

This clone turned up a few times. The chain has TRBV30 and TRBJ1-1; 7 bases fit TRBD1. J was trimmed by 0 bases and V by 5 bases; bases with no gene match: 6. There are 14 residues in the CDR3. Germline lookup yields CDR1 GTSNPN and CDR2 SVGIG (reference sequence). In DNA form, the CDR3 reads TGTGCCTGGCTCCCGACAGGGATGAACACTGAAGCTTTCTTT. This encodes CAWLPTGMNTEAFF.

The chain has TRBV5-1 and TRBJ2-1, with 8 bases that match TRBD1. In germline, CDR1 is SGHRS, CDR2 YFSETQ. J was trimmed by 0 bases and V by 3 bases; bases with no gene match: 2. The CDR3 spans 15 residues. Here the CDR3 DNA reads TGCGCCAGCAGCTCGGACAGGGTCTCCTACAATGAGCAGTTCTTC. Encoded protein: CASSSDRVSYNEQFF.

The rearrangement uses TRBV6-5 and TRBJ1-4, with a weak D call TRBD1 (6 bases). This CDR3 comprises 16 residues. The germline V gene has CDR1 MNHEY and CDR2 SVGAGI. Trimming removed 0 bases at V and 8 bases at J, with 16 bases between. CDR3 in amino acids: CASSYSGGGAGEKLFF. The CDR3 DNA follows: TGTGCCAGCAGTTACTCAGGAGGGGGGGCCGGCGAAAAACTGTTTTTT.

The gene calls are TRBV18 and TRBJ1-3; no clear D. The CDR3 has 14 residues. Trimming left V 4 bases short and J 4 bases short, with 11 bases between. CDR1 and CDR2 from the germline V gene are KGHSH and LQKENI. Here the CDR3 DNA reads TGTGCCAGCTCACAAATCGCGGGAGGAAACACCATATATTTT. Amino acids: CASSQIAGGNTIYF.

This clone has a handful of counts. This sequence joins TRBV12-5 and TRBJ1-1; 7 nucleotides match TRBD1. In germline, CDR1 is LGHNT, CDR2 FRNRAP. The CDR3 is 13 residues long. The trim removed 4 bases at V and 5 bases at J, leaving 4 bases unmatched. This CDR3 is CASGSDRTTEAFF. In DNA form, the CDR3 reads TGTGCTAGTGGTTCGGACAGGACTACTGAAGCTTTCTTT.

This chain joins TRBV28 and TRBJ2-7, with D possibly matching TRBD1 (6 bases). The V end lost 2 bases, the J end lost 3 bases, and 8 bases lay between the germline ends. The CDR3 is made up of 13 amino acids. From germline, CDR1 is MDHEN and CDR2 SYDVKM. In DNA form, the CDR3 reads TGTGCCAGCAGTTTAACAGGGATCTACGAGCAGTACTTC. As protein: CASSLTGIYEQYF.

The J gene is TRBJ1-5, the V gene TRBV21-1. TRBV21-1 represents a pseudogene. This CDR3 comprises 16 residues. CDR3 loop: CASSKVCAGEDQPQHF. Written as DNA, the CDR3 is TGTGCCAGCAGCAAAGTTTGCGCAGGGGAGGATCAGCCCCAGCATTTT.

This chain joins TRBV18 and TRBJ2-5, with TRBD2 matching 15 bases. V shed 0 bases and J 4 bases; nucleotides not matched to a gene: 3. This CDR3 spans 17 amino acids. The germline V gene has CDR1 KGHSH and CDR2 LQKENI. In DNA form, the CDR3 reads TGTGCCAGCTCACCACCGGGACTAGCGGGGGGCCCAGAGACCCAGTACTTC. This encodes CASSPPGLAGGPETQYF. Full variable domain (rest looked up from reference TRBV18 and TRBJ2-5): NAGVMQNPRHLVRRRGQEARLRCSPMKGHSHVYWYRQLPEEGLKFMVYLQKENIIDESGMPKERFSAEFPKEGPSILRIQQVVRGDSAAYFCASSPPGLAGGPETQYFGPGTRLLVL.

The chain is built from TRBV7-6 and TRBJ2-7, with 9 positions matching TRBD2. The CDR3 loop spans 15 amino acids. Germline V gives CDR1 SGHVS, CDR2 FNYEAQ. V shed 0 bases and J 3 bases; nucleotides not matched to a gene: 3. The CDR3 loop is CASSLARGGLYEQYF. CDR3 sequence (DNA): TGTGCCAGCAGCTTAGCGCGGGGGGGCCTCTACGAGCAGTACTTC.

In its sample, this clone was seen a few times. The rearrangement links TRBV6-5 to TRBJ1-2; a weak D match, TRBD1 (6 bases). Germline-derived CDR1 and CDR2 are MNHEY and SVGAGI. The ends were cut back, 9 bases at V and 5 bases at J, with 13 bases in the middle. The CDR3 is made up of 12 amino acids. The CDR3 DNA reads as TGTGCCAGAAAGGGACATTGGTATGGCTACACCTTC. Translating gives CARKGHWYGYTF.

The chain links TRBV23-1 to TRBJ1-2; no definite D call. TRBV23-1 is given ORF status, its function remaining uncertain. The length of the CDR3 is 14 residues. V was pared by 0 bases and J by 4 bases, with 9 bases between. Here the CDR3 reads CASSQSSPPYGYTF. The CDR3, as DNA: TGCGCCAGCAGTCAATCCTCGCCTCCCTATGGCTACACCTTC.

The CDR3 here is CASSLVTSSQFF. CDR3 bases: TGTGCCAGCAGCTTGGTTACTTCATCCCAGTTCTTC. This chain connects TRBV11-1 to TRBJ2-1; D ambiguous. The V gene lost 3 bases and the J gene lost 13 bases, with 13 bases spanning the gap. Germline lookup yields CDR1 SGHAT and CDR2 FQDESV (reference sequence). CDR3 length: 12 amino acids.

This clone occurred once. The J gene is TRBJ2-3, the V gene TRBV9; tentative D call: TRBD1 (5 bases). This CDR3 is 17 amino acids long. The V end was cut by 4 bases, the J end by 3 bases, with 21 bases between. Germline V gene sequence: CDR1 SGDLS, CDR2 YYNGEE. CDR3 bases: TGTGCCAGCAGCCCCCGACAGCCCGAAGGGCTAACAGATACGCAGTATTTT. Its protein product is CASSPRQPEGLTDTQYF.

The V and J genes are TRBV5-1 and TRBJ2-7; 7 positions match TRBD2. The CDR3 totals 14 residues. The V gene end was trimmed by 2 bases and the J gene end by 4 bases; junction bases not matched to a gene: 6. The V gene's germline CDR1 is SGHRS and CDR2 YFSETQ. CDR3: CASSLVWGGYEQYF. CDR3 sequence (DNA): TGCGCCAGCAGCTTAGTTTGGGGGGGATACGAGCAGTACTTC.

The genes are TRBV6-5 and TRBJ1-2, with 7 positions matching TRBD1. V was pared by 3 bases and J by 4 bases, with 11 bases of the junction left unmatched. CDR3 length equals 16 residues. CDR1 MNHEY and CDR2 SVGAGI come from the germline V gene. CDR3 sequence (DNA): TGTGCCAGCAGTTATACCTCAAGGGGGCCGACCTATGGCTACACCTTC. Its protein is CASSYTSRGPTYGYTF.

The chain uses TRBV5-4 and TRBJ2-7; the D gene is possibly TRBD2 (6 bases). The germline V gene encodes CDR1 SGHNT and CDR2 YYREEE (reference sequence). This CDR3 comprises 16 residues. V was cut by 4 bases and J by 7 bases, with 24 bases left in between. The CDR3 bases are TGTGCCAGCAGCCCGCCGGGGAGCGGGCCGGCATGGGAGCAGTACTTC. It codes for CASSPPGSGPAWEQYF.

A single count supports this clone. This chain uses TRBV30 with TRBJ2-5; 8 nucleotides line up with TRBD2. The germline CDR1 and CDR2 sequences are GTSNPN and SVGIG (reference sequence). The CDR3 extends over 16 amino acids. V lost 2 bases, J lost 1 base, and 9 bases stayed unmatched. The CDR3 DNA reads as TGTGCCTGGAGTCCGGGGAGCGGGGGTACCCAAGAGACCCAGTACTTC. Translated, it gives CAWSPGSGGTQETQYF.

CDR3 amino acids: CASTETGGNEQYF. The DNA of the CDR3 is TGTGCCAGCACAGAGACAGGGGGCAACGAGCAGTACTTC. The V call is TRBV7-8, the J call TRBJ2-7, with 10 nucleotides matching TRBD1. Germline CDR1 reads SGHVS; CDR2 reads FQNEAQ. This CDR3 has 13 residues. J lost 5 bases, V lost 7 bases, and 5 bases had no gene match. Using reference TRBV7-8 and TRBJ2-7 for the parts outside the CDR3, the full variable domain is GAGVSQSPRYKVAKRGQDVALRCDPISGHVSLFWYQQALGQGPEFLTYFQNEAQLDKSGLPSDRFFAERPEGSVSTLKIQRTQQEDSAVYLCASTETGGNEQYFGPGTRLTVT.

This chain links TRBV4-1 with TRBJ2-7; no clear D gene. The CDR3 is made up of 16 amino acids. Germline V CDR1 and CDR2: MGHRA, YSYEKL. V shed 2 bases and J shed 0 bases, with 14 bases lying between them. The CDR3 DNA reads TGCGCCAGCAGCCAACAGACGGATCTCCTCTCCTACGAGCAGTACTTC. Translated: CASSQQTDLLSYEQYF.